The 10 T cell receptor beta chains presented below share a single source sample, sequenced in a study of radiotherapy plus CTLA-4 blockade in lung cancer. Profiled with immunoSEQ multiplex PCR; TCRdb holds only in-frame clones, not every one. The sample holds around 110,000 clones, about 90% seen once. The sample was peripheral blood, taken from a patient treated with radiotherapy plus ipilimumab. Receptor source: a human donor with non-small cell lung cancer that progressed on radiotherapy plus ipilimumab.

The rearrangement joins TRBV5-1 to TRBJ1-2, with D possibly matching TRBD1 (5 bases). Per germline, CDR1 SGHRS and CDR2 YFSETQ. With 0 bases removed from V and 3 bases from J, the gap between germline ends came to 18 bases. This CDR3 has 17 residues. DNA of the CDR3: TGCGCCAGCAGCTTGGGGCAAGTGGTGGGGGTCCACTATGGCTACACCTTC. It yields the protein CASSLGQVVGVHYGYTF.

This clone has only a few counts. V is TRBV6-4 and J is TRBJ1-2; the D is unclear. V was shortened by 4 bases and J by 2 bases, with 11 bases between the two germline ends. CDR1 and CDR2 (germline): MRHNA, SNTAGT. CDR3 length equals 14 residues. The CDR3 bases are TGTGCCAGCAGTGTGGGAGGCACCAACTATGGCTACACCTTC. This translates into CASSVGGTNYGYTF.

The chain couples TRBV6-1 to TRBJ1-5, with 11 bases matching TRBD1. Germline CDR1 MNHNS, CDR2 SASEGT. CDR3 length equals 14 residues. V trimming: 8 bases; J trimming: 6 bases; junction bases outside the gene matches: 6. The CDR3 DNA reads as TGTGCCAGCTGGACAGGGGGCACTGGTCAGCCCCAGCATTTT. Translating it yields CASWTGGTGQPQHF.

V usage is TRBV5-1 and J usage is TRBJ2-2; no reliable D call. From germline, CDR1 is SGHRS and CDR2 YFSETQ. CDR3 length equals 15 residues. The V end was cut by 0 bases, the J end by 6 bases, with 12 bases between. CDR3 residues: CASSLDPGHAGELFF. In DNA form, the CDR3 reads TGCGCCAGCAGCTTGGACCCCGGCCACGCCGGGGAGCTGTTTTTT.

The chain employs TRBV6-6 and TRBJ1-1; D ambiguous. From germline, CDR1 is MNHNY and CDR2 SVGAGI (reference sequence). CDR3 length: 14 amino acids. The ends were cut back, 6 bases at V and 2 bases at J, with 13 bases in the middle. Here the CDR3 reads CASSPRGPNTEAFF. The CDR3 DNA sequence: TGTGCCAGCAGCCCAAGAGGCCCTAACACTGAAGCTTTCTTT.

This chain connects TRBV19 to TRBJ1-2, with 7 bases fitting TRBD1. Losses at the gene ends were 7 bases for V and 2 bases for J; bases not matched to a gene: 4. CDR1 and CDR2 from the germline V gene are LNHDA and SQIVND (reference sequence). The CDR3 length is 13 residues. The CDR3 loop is CASIGDRNYGYTF. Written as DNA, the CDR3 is TGTGCCAGTATAGGGGACAGAAACTATGGCTACACCTTC.

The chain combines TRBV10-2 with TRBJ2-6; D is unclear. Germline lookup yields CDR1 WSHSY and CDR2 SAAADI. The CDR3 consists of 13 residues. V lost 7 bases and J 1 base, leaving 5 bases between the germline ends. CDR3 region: CASTESGANVLTF. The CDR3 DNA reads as TGCGCCAGCACTGAATCTGGGGCCAACGTCCTGACTTTC.

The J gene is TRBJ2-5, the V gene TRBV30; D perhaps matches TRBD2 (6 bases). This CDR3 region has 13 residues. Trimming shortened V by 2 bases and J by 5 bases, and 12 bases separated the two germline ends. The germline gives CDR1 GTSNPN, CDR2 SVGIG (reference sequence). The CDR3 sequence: CAWSRSGRETQYF. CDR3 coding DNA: TGTGCCTGGAGTCGATCAGGGAGGGAGACCCAGTACTTC. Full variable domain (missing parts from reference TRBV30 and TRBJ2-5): SQTIHQWPATLVQPVGSPLSLECTVEGTSNPNLYWYRQAAGRGLQLLFYSVGIGQISSEVPQNLSASRPQDRQFILSSKKLLLSDSGFYLCAWSRSGRETQYFGPGTRLLVL.

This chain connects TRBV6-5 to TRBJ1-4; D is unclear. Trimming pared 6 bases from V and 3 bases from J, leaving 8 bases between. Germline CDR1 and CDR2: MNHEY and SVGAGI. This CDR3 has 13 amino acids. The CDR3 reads CASRTAPNEKLFF. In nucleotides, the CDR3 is TGTGCCAGCAGGACCGCACCTAATGAAAAACTGTTTTTT.

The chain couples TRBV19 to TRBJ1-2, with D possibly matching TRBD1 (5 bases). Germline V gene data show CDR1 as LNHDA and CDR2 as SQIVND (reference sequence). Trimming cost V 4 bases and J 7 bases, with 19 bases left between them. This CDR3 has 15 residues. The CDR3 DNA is TGTGCCAGTAGTACCCTGGGGGTTCAGGTTGTTGGCTACACCTTC. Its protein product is CASSTLGVQVVGYTF.